This TCR beta chain was identified during a study of Ad26.COV2.S vaccination and SARS-CoV-2 variants. Treatment in this sample: about 20 received Ad26.COV2.S at low or high dose, single or two shots; several received placebo; per-sample allocation not given. Collection of samples fell on day 63 after the first vaccine or placebo injection. The ends lost 5 bases at V and 3 bases at J; junction bases unmatched: 4. This CDR3 is built from 14 residues. Per the germline V gene, CDR1 is SGHAT and CDR2 is FQNNGV. This table comes from immunoSEQ multiplex PCR, and its TCRdb copy is limited to in-frame clones, with some not included. The sample holds about 400,000 clones, 80% to 90% seen once.

V is TRBV11-2 and J is TRBJ1-3, with TRBD1 matching over 7 bases. Sample: peripheral blood, taken in a trial of Ad26.COV2.S vaccine versus placebo. This clonotype was obtained from a person aged 18-60 years who received the Ad26.COV2.S COVID-19 vaccine or a placebo. Here the CDR3 reads CASSLRQGGNTIYF. The CDR3 DNA reads TGTGCCAGCAGCCTAAGACAGGGTGGAAACACCATATATTTT.